The rows below give T cell receptor beta chains drawn from one sample of a study of technical replicates of blood from a few donors. Clones were sequenced by immunoSEQ multiplex PCR, and TCRdb holds only the in-frame ones, with some missing. The sample has about 59,000 clones; roughly 93% are singletons. The sequenced sample was PBMCs. These receptors originate from a human donor in good health. Some clones in this sample may be carry-over from other donors' samples. Both conserved end residues are part of each CDR3. A D gene is named only where the DNA matches it firmly. A clone size is listed for some rows: how often the clone was seen (once, few, many), or a class if it is expanded.

cdr3_aa | cdr3_nt | d_call | v_call | clone_size | j_call
CASSPGGQGYREKLFF | TGTGCCAGCTCACCTGGGGGACAGGGGTATCGAGAAAAACTGTTTTTT | TRBD1 | TRBV18 | once | TRBJ1-4
CASSVTPLLTITDTQYF | TGTGCCAGCAGCGTGACCCCATTACTAACGATCACAGATACGCAGTATTTT | . | TRBV7-2 | once | TRBJ2-3
CASSLRLNTGELFF | TGTGCCAGCAGCCTCAGGTTGAACACCGGGGAGCTGTTTTTT | . | TRBV5-6 | once | TRBJ2-2
CASSQDGSGRADEQFF | TGCGCCAGCAGCCAAGATGGCAGCGGGAGGGCGGATGAGCAGTTCTTC | TRBD2 | TRBV4-3 | few | TRBJ2-1
CASSLTLAGAANTGELFF | TGTGCCAGCAGCTTAACACTAGCGGGAGCCGCGAACACCGGGGAGCTGTTTTTT | TRBD2 | TRBV7-3 | . | TRBJ2-2
CASQPRAGGTQYF | TGTGCCAGCCAGCCACGGGCAGGAGGTACGCAGTATTTT | . | TRBV7-8 | . | TRBJ2-3
CASSPPSGNTIYF | TGTGCCAGCAGTCCCCCCTCCGGAAACACCATATATTTT | . | TRBV6-1 | . | TRBJ1-3
CASSLDRNTIYF | TGTGCCAGCAGCTTAGACAGAAACACCATATATTTT | . | TRBV7-2 | . | TRBJ1-3
CASRRDGGSYEQYF | TGTGCCAGCAGGCGCGATGGAGGGTCCTACGAGCAGTACTTC | . | TRBV5-4 | . | TRBJ2-7
CASMARGGTGELFF | TGTGCCAGTATGGCTAGGGGGGGCACCGGGGAGCTGTTTTTT | . | TRBV19 | . | TRBJ2-2
CASSIQAQGLSYEQYF | TGTGCCAGTAGCATCCAGGCACAGGGCCTCTCCTACGAGCAGTACTTC | . | TRBV19 | . | TRBJ2-7
CASSSFDSFNQPQHF | TGTGCCAGCAGCTCTTTTGACAGCTTTAATCAGCCCCAGCATTTT | . | TRBV5-8 | . | TRBJ1-5
CASTLGGAHYEQYF | TGTGCCAGCACCCTCGGCGGGGCCCACTACGAGCAGTACTTC | . | TRBV2 | . | TRBJ2-7
CASSEARQHPLHF | TGTGCCAGCAGTGAAGCGCGACAGCACCCCCTCCACTTT | . | TRBV2 | . | TRBJ1-6
CASSQSCRGEGNQPQHF | TGCGCCAGCAGTCAATCCTGTCGGGGAGAGGGAAATCAGCCCCAGCATTTT | . | TRBV23-1 | . | TRBJ1-5
CASSRRVQETQYF | TGTGCCAGCAGCCGGCGGGTCCAAGAGACCCAGTACTTC | . | TRBV14 | . | TRBJ2-5
CASSQDGTGAYEQYF | TGCGCCAGCAGCCAAGATGGGACAGGAGCCTACGAGCAGTACTTC | TRBD1 | TRBV4-3 | . | TRBJ2-7
CASSLVGTGTDTQYF | TGCGCCAGCAGCTTGGTTGGGACAGGGACAGATACGCAGTATTTT | TRBD1 | TRBV5-1 | once | TRBJ2-3
CASGNRGGQETQYF | TGTGCCAGCGGTAATCGGGGGGGTCAAGAGACCCAGTACTTC | TRBD2 | TRBV19 | once | TRBJ2-5
CASGTGGEKLFF | TGTGCCAGTGGGACAGGGGGTGAAAAACTGTTTTTT | TRBD1 | TRBV27 | . | TRBJ1-4
CASSGTAGPSGTTGELFF | TGTGCCAGCAGTGGAACCGCGGGTCCTAGCGGGACCACCGGGGAGCTGTTTTTT | TRBD2 | TRBV6-1 | few | TRBJ2-2
CASSFSGGASDTQYF | TGTGCCAGCAGCTTTAGCGGGGGGGCCTCAGATACGCAGTATTTT | TRBD2 | TRBV28 | . | TRBJ2-3
CASSLVFREGTQYF | TGTGCCAGCAGCTTGGTTTTCCGGGAGGGAACGCAGTATTTT | TRBD2 | TRBV5-6 | . | TRBJ2-3
CASSFSTGSNSPLHF | TGTGCCAGCAGCTTTAGTACAGGGAGTAATTCACCCCTCCACTTT | . | TRBV5-4 | . | TRBJ1-6
CASSFGLAGADTQYF | TGTGCCAGCAGCTTTGGGCTAGCGGGAGCAGATACGCAGTATTTT | TRBD2 | TRBV7-2 | . | TRBJ2-3
CASSLSGTDPYEQYF | TGTGCCAGTAGTCTATCAGGGACAGATCCCTACGAGCAGTACTTC | TRBD1 | TRBV19 | . | TRBJ2-7
CASSLNPTPDGAFF | TGTGCCAGCAGCCTCAACCCGACTCCCGACGGAGCTTTCTTT | . | TRBV7-3 | once | TRBJ1-1
CANNIPPGQGASNSPLHF | TGTGCCAACAATATCCCTCCGGGACAGGGGGCGAGTAATTCACCCCTCCACTTT | TRBD1 | TRBV6-4 | . | TRBJ1-6
CASSQDRAGETQYF | TGTGCCAGCAGCCAAGATAGGGCAGGGGAGACCCAGTACTTC | . | TRBV4-2 | . | TRBJ2-5
CASSLAGQGRTGELFF | TGTGCCAGCAGCTTAGCGGGACAGGGGAGGACCGGGGAGCTGTTTTTT | TRBD1 | TRBV7-2 | . | TRBJ2-2
CASTPGRGEAFF | TGTGCCAGCACCCCGGGGAGAGGTGAAGCTTTCTTT | . | TRBV2 | . | TRBJ1-1
CSVMPSSGNTIYF | TGCAGCGTTATGCCGAGCTCTGGAAACACCATATATTTT | . | TRBV29-1 | . | TRBJ1-3
CASSFVGWGVETGELFF | TGTGCCAGTAGCTTCGTTGGGTGGGGCGTAGAAACCGGGGAGCTGTTTTTT | . | TRBV19 | . | TRBJ2-2
CASSEPPFSGANVLTF | TGTGCCAGCAGTGAACCCCCGTTCTCTGGGGCCAACGTCCTGACTTTC | . | TRBV2 | . | TRBJ2-6
CASSLGQSSGANVLTF | TGTGCCAGCAGTCTCGGACAGTCCTCTGGGGCCAACGTCCTGACTTTC | . | TRBV6-4 | . | TRBJ2-6
CASSQAGTSGRAGSNEQFF | TGTGCCAGCAGCCAAGCGGGGACTAGCGGGAGGGCCGGCAGCAATGAGCAGTTCTTC | TRBD2 | TRBV4-2 | . | TRBJ2-1
CASSQAWRGMNEQYF | TGCGCCAGCAGCCAAGCCTGGCGGGGGATGAACGAGCAGTACTTC | TRBD2 | TRBV4-3 | . | TRBJ2-7
CANPKQPPQTGGYGYTF | TGTGCCAACCCAAAGCAGCCGCCTCAGACAGGGGGGTATGGCTACACCTTC | . | TRBV21-1 | . | TRBJ1-2
CASSLVAGKHTDTQYF | TGTGCCAGCAGCTTAGTCGCCGGGAAACACACAGATACGCAGTATTTT | . | TRBV11-2 | . | TRBJ2-3
CAWRGASGANVLTF | TGTGCCTGGAGGGGAGCCTCTGGGGCCAACGTCCTGACTTTC | . | TRBV30 | . | TRBJ2-6
CASSEAGYTGELFF | TGTGCCAGCAGTGAGGCAGGCTACACCGGGGAGCTGTTTTTT | . | TRBV6-1 | . | TRBJ2-2
CASSPFGDSNQPQHF | TGCGCCAGCAGCCCCTTTGGAGATAGCAATCAGCCCCAGCATTTT | . | TRBV5-1 | . | TRBJ1-5
CASSPGGLHYEQYF | TGTGCCAGCAGCCCGGGAGGTCTCCACTACGAGCAGTACTTC | TRBD2 | TRBV5-4 | . | TRBJ2-7
CASSQDRTLAGGPGSYEQYF | TGCGCCAGCAGCCAAGACCGTACGCTAGCGGGAGGGCCTGGCTCCTACGAGCAGTACTTC | TRBD2 | TRBV4-3 | . | TRBJ2-7
CASSQGQAYNEQFF | TGTGCCAGCAGCCAAGGACAGGCCTACAATGAGCAGTTCTTC | TRBD1 | TRBV11-2 | . | TRBJ2-1
CAWSLQGPDTQYF | TGTGCCTGGAGTCTACAGGGCCCAGATACGCAGTATTTT | . | TRBV30 | . | TRBJ2-3
CAIPLGEVETQYF | TGTGCCATCCCCCTAGGGGAGGTTGAGACCCAGTACTTC | . | TRBV7-3 | . | TRBJ2-5
CASSDNRGGELFF | TGTGCCAGCAGTGATAATAGGGGCGGGGAGCTGTTTTTT | . | TRBV6-1 | . | TRBJ2-2
CASSRVTGMDTQYF | TGTGCCAGCAGTCGCGTTACGGGAATGGATACGCAGTATTTT | . | TRBV6-5 | . | TRBJ2-3
CASSPTGTSGRPTYNEQFF | TGTGCCAGCAGCCCCACCGGGACTAGCGGGAGACCAACCTACAATGAGCAGTTCTTC | TRBD2 | TRBV7-3 | once | TRBJ2-1
CASSPKQRQKNIQYF | TGTGCCAGCTCACCAAAACAACGACAGAAAAACATTCAGTACTTC | . | TRBV18 | . | TRBJ2-4
CASSLGQGNEKLFF | TGTGCCAGCAGCTTAGGGCAGGGGAATGAAAAACTGTTTTTT | . | TRBV7-2 | . | TRBJ1-4
CASSGRDTTDTQYF | TGTGCCAGCAGCGGCCGGGACACCACAGATACGCAGTATTTT | . | TRBV13 | . | TRBJ2-3
CASSPVEEGYTF | TGTGCCAGCTCTCCTGTTGAGGAGGGCTACACCTTC | . | TRBV18 | . | TRBJ1-2
CASSLIQQVIYGYTF | TGTGCCAGCAGCTTAATCCAACAGGTCATTTATGGCTACACCTTC | . | TRBV7-2 | . | TRBJ1-2
CASSPTRSHEQFF | TGTGCCAGCAGTCCAACCCGGTCTCATGAGCAGTTCTTC | . | TRBV7-2 | . | TRBJ2-1